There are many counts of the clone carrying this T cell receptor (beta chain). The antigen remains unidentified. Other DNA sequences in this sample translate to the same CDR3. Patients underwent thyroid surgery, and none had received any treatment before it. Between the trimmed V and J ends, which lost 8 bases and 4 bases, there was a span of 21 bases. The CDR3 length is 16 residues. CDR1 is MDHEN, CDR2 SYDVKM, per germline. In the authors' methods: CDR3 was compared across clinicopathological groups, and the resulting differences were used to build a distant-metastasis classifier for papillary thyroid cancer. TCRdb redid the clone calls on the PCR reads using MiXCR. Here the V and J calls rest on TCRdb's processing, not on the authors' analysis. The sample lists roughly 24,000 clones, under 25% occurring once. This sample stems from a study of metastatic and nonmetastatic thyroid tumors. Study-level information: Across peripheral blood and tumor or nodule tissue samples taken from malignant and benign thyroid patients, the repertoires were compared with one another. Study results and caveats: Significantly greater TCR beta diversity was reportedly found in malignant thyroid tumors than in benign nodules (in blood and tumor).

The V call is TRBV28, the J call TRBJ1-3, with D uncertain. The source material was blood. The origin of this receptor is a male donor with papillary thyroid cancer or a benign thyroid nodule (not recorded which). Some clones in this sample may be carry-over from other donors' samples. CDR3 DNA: TGTGCCAGCTCCTCAAATAAGGTACTCTCGGGAAACACCATATATTTT. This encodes CASSSNKVLSGNTIYF.